This T cell receptor (beta chain) was recovered during a study of cytomegalovirus exposure and HLA in healthy donors (dated 2017 in TCRdb). For the study in its entirety: An earlier analysis of several hundred of the donors reported 250 to 350 Gb of sequence data and 120 million or so unique TCR beta sequences from roughly 200 million T cells. Every repertoire in the discovery cohort had been generated on one and the same sequencing platform. The study aimed to test whether signatures of past pathogen exposure could be identified by cataloging public T cell receptors. HLA typing included class I and class II loci at four-digit resolution. A later analysis re-analyzed previously published TCR beta repertoires from 666 donors and added high-resolution HLA genotyping to study TCR occurrence patterns. Rather than using new phenotypic data, the later analysis identified candidate immune exposures from TCR beta sequences and from how often those sequences occurred across donors. Typing coverage varied by locus: about 620-630 donors for A, B, C, DRB1 and DQB1; more than 500 for DQA1; nearly 610 for DPA1; around 490 for DPB1. A separate validation cohort of over a hundred different subjects was used in addition to the 666-subject first cohort. In an earlier analysis of around 540 of the donors, high-throughput TCR beta sequencing was used to judge whether each TCR beta V gene segment behaved as functional or pseudogenic. Among under 450 genotyped donors of the cohort, an average of approximately 230,000 unique TCR beta nucleotide sequences were sequenced per donor, about a sixth of them non-productive. High-throughput TCR immunosequencing, statistical association of individual TCRs with disease status, and machine learning were combined to predict cytomegalovirus infection status. Using immunosequencing, the study profiled T cell repertoires from fewer than 700 subjects and related those repertoires to cytomegalovirus serostatus. Genome-wide SNP genotypes for about 55% of the 666 donors were used in a later genetic analysis, which treated that subset as a discovery cohort. About 310 gigabases of sequencing data and tens of millions of unique TCR sequences were included in an early release covering around 600 HLA-typed donors. Because of strong linkage in the cohort, roughly five DR-DQ haplotypes were treated as single units for association and clustering. Among the approximately 420 genotyped donors, approximately 77% belonged to the genetic ancestry cluster associated with self-reported Caucasian donors. Donor age, sex, ethnicity and CMV serostatus were compiled alongside the repertoire data. The investigation overall reported the following: According to a later analysis, TCR association rates differed among HLA loci, with DRB1 alleles showing the most associated TCRs and HLA-C alleles showing the fewest. At a false discovery rate of 0.05, a later analysis linked roughly 17,000 TCR beta sequences to specific HLA alleles. Sequencing depth was assumed to be roughly uniform across donors in the presence/absence analyses, though that assumption may not hold. Most TCR sequences were seen in very few donors, while some public TCRs were found in many individuals. A few of the identified cytomegalovirus-associated TCR beta chains were confirmed in vitro to be specific for cytomegalovirus antigens. The only immune exposure information available for the cohort was CMV serostatus. The classifier was reported to diagnose cytomegalovirus status with high specificity and sensitivity in both the original cohort and the validation cohort. The 87-base-pair reads could not distinguish some IMGT-functional V segments, including TRBV6-2 and TRBV6-3, so those segments were excluded. In the study, 150 to 200 TCR beta chains were listed as associated with cytomegalovirus. This cohort had only TCR beta chains sequenced, and the lack of alpha or paired-chain data limited which features could be detected. A later genetic analysis associated a missense DCLRE1C variant with V-gene and J-gene trimming of TCR beta chains, and an independent cohort replicated the association. A later analysis reported that several top co-occurrence clusters appeared linked to parvovirus B19, influenza, CMV and Epstein-Barr virus. A further reported finding was that TCR beta sequences accurately predicted the HLA-A and HLA-B alleles for most subjects in the first cohort. Because some donors lacked HLA typing at each locus, the association tests relied only on the typed subset. Because counts were too low, fewer than 20 rarely observed V segments, including chromosome 9 orphons, were excluded from the earlier analysis of fewer than 650 of the donors. In a later genetic analysis, fewer N-insertions in productive TCRs were reported among donors in an Asian-associated ancestry cluster than the 666-donor mean. In an earlier analysis of roughly 500 of the donors, most TCR beta V segments appeared in productive rearrangements about 87% or about 30% of the time, broadly matching IMGT annotations. A later analysis found that HLA-associated TCR beta chains were more clonally expanded and had lower generation probabilities than equally common non-associated chains. Linkage disequilibrium might explain the correlated functional status among segregating V segments, but an unknown experimental factor could not be ruled out. A later analysis found that most CMV-associated TCR beta chains appeared HLA-restricted, with HLA associations seemingly driven largely by CMV exposure. According to the authors, the approach could potentially be generalized to other disease states and immunological phenotypes. Strong co-occurrence of HLA alleles, especially DR and DQ, made assigning TCR associations to individual alleles difficult. A group of highly shared sequence variants was considered likely to be a technical artifact of the sequencing pipeline.

The V end loses 6 bases and the J end loses 3 bases, and a stretch of 27 bases separates them. From the germline V gene, CDR1 is SGHVS and CDR2 is FQNEAQ. CDR3 length: 19 amino acids, cysteine to phenylalanine. This entry keeps only the CDR3 DNA: 57 bases, framed from base 1. The cohort comprised some 700 healthy bone marrow donors. At the time of sampling, all cohort members were nominally healthy, though unrecorded immune exposures were likely present. The donor tested CMV seropositive, placing the donor among the 250 to 350 seropositive members of the cohort. A peripheral blood sample was collected from each donor, and TCR beta sequencing was performed on peripheral blood mononuclear cells. Genomic DNA was extracted from the blood cell samples with the Qiagen DNeasy Blood Extraction Kit. Library preparation used the immunoSEQ multiplex PCR assay. A mixture of 60 forward primers for TCR Vbeta segments and 13 reverse primers for TCR Jbeta segments was used in the multiplex PCR. The CDR3 region of rearranged TCR beta genes was amplified from genomic DNA with a multiplex PCR assay. On the Illumina HiSeq System, the amplified TCR beta libraries were sequenced as 87-base-pair reads. Under the source paper's analysis protocol: A later analysis counted 75 million to 100 million unique TCR beta chains across the 690 or so repertoires, and 9 million to 14 million of these chains were shared by at least two donors. Raw reads were error-corrected and collapsed into unique sequences with a nearest-neighbor algorithm that merged closely related sequences to remove PCR and sequencing errors. Alignment of CDR3 sequences to IMGT reference sequences was used to assign V, D and J gene segments. For a sequence to be retained, at least a six-nucleotide match to both a V gene segment and a J gene segment was required. Rearrangements were called productive when the CDR3 lacked stop codons and stayed in frame with V and J; all others were non-productive. Following IMGT convention, CDR3 was defined as the stretch from the second conserved V-encoded cysteine to the conserved J-encoded phenylalanine. The earlier analysis of more than 450 of the donors excluded sequences that lacked an unambiguous match to a single V gene segment. In an earlier analysis of approximately 500 of the donors, a V segment was called functional when productive rearrangements were above 56.7%, and segregating when the standard deviation between donors exceeded 5%. A statistical classification framework was developed to diagnose cytomegalovirus status using the catalog of TCR beta chain sequences. V and J gene assignment, in a later analysis, came from comparing TCR nucleotide sequences with IMGT/GENE-DB human TR gene sequences. Using the TCRdist pipeline, a later analysis assigned CDR3 sequences along with most-parsimonious VDJ recombination scenarios. In a later analysis, every TCR beta chain was defined by the combination of its CDR3 amino acid sequence and its V-gene family, and reads without a unique V-gene family were dropped. A later analysis removed over 500 highly shared, low-generation-probability nucleotide sequences to deal with suspected cross-contamination and a sequencing artifact. A later analysis calculated a clonal expansion index for each public chain from normalized within-repertoire ranks of inferred template counts. A later analysis computed generation probabilities with a VDJ recombination model fitted to out-of-frame rearrangements, and checked the results against IGoR. In a later analysis, TCR-TCR, TCR-HLA and TCR-CMV co-occurrence was scored with hypergeometric tests, and a repertoire-size bias correction was applied to TCR pairs. To estimate false discovery rates, a later analysis permuted the HLA or CMV assignments 20 times. A later analysis grouped co-occurring TCRs with DBSCAN, adding TCRdist sequence similarity when clustering within HLA-allele-positive subsets. Repertoires with fewer than 30,000 or more than 120,000 public chains were left out of co-occurrence clustering, as were five repertoires with anomalous nucleotide sharing. The table comes from immuneACCESS by way of TCRdb, which keeps in-frame sequences with V and J called. Part of the clones is missing from these tables; in studies checked, under half for an unresolved V gene and the rest for unknown reasons. The DNA gave D and trimming, while V, J and clone size come from that table. The sample table holds around 150,000 clones, of which roughly 80% were seen once. The ten top clones hold 0.9% to 1% of the sample.

Remarks on this clone: This clone's antigen is unknown. Base qualities are not recorded, but no much larger clone differs from it by a single base.

The chain employs TRBV7-8 and TRBJ1-5, with TRBD1 perhaps the D gene, on 5 matching bases. Sample: PBMCs. The TCR was taken from a girl aged 2 to 10 in good health and CMV-seropositive. Here the CDR3 is given as CASSPKWRGLGPYNQPQHF. The nucleotide sequence is TGTGCCAGCAGTCCTAAGTGGCGGGGCTTGGGGCCCTACAATCAGCCCCAGCATTTT.